These T cell receptor beta chains were read from a single sample in a study of T cells after yellow fever vaccination. MiXCR, run by TCRdb on the 5' RACE reads, gives a single entry per CDR3 protein. Of around 340,000 distinct CDR3 sequences in the sample, around 12% are singletons; the top ten hold approximately 3.4%. The sequenced sample was CD4+ T cells sorted from PBMCs, obtained 15 days after the yellow fever booster vaccination. These receptors were collected from a man between 18 and 29 years old who received the YFV17D yellow fever vaccine. CDR3s include the opening cysteine and the closing phenylalanine or tryptophan. Fields, in order: clone size, J gene, V gene, CDR3 protein. Rows give clone size only sometimes, using once, few, many, or a class for an expanded clone.

>-|TRBJ2-5|TRBV5-1
CASSLQAGGPETQYF
>-|TRBJ1-1|TRBV14
CASSQDWQPKAFF
>few|TRBJ2-3|TRBV7-2
CASSPWERGITDTQYF
>few|TRBJ1-1|TRBV7-6
CASISGSSPISSEAFF
>few|TRBJ2-5|TRBV4-2
CASSQERGQETQYF
>-|TRBJ2-2|TRBV5-1
CASSTLAGETGELFF
>-|TRBJ2-7|TRBV20-1
CSAPLLNEQYF
>few|TRBJ2-4|TRBV20-1
CSAPTRLAKNIQYF
>-|TRBJ1-4|TRBV4-3
CASSRVGTQGGINEKLFF
>few|TRBJ2-5|TRBV5-1
CASSTGSAGQETQYF
>-|TRBJ2-1|TRBV12-3/TRBV12-4
CASSFLARAGNEQFF
>few|TRBJ1-2|TRBV18
CASSPPVSRINYGYTF
>-|TRBJ2-2|TRBV7-9
CASSGSGVNTGELFF
>-|TRBJ2-5|TRBV15
CATSRDLAWGETQYF
>-|TRBJ1-1|TRBV24-1
CATQPGTSGTEAFF
>few|TRBJ1-2|TRBV12-5
CASGLAYDYGYTF
>few|TRBJ2-3|TRBV24-1
CATSLAGTDTQYF
>few|TRBJ1-1|TRBV3-1
CASSQDLRNTEAFF
>many|TRBJ2-1|TRBV7-9
CASRRQLAGDHNEQFF
>-|TRBJ1-2|TRBV28
CASSLGQGGGGYTF
>few|TRBJ1-2|TRBV6-2/TRBV6-3
CASSLDPTGSVRYGYTF
>few|TRBJ2-3|TRBV4-3
CASSQDWSRGLADTQYF
>-|TRBJ2-5|TRBV7-9
CASSLVGSRSETQYF
>many|TRBJ2-3|TRBV7-9
CASSLGLAGVLTDTQYF
>few|TRBJ1-4|TRBV12-3/TRBV12-4
CASTPGLQLFF
>many|TRBJ2-2|TRBV18
CASSPPPPGELFF
>-|TRBJ2-7|TRBV4-1
CASSQGHPMSYEQYF
>many|TRBJ2-3|TRBV18
CASSPGGLTDTQYF
>few|TRBJ1-2|TRBV7-2
CASSLDQMNYGYTF
>-|TRBJ1-1|TRBV6-2/TRBV6-3
CASSLNRMNTEAFF
>-|TRBJ1-1|TRBV20-1
CSAGRGPLNTEAFF
>-|TRBJ1-1|TRBV28
CATLPGARGWTEVFF
>-|TRBJ1-2|TRBV7-3
CASSSSLTGSDGGYTF
>-|TRBJ2-1|TRBV5-1
CASSFNSGGEDEQFF
>few|TRBJ1-2|TRBV24-1
CATSDYGGSGYTF
>few|TRBJ2-3|TRBV15
CATSRGGQGTTDTQYF
>-|TRBJ2-2|TRBV18
CASSRDRVNAGELFF
>-|TRBJ1-1|TRBV29-1
CSVDRPGTGPVGLNTEAFF